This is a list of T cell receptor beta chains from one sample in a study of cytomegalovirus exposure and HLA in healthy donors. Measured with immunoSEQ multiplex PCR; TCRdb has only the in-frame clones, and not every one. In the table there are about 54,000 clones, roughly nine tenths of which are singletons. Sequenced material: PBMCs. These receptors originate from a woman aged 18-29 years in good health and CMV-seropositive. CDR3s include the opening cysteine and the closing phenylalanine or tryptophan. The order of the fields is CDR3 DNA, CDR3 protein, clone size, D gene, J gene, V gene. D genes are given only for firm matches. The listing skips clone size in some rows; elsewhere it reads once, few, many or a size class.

CDR3nt: TGTGCCAGCACCCTCCGAGACCAAGAGACCCAGTACTTC
CDR3aa: CASTLRDQETQYF
abundance: -
d_gene: -
j_gene: TRBJ2-5
v_gene: TRBV6-1

CDR3nt: TGTGCCAGCAGTCCATCCCGGAGGGTCACCGGGGAGCTGTTTTTT
CDR3aa: CASSPSRRVTGELFF
abundance: -
d_gene: -
j_gene: TRBJ2-2
v_gene: TRBV28

CDR3nt: TGTGCCATCAGTGGGCTAGCGGAAAATGAGCAGTTCTTC
CDR3aa: CAISGLAENEQFF
abundance: -
d_gene: TRBD2
j_gene: TRBJ2-1
v_gene: TRBV10-3

CDR3nt: TGTGCCAGCAGTTTATCCCGACTAGCGGGGGACACAGATACGCAGTATTTT
CDR3aa: CASSLSRLAGDTDTQYF
abundance: -
d_gene: TRBD2
j_gene: TRBJ2-3
v_gene: TRBV27

CDR3nt: TGTGCCAGCACCCGGCTCTTCGGGACAGGGGTTCTCGAGCAGTACTTC
CDR3aa: CASTRLFGTGVLEQYF
abundance: -
d_gene: TRBD1
j_gene: TRBJ2-7
v_gene: TRBV5-8

CDR3nt: TGTGCCAGCAGGACTAGCGGGGTGATCAACAATGAGCAGTTCTTC
CDR3aa: CASRTSGVINNEQFF
abundance: -
d_gene: TRBD2
j_gene: TRBJ2-1
v_gene: TRBV19

CDR3nt: TGTGCCAGCAGTTTATCCCGAGATACGCAGTATTTT
CDR3aa: CASSLSRDTQYF
abundance: once
d_gene: -
j_gene: TRBJ2-3
v_gene: TRBV28

CDR3nt: TGTGCCAGCAGTTATATGGGGCGTAATGAAAAACTGTTTTTT
CDR3aa: CASSYMGRNEKLFF
abundance: -
d_gene: -
j_gene: TRBJ1-4
v_gene: TRBV6-5

CDR3nt: TGTGCCAGCAGCCCACGGAGCGGCCCCCGGAACACCGGGGAGCTGTTTTTT
CDR3aa: CASSPRSGPRNTGELFF
abundance: -
d_gene: -
j_gene: TRBJ2-2
v_gene: TRBV11-2

CDR3nt: TGCGCCAGCAGTTACTCGGGGGGCGGGATAGATACGCAGTATTTT
CDR3aa: CASSYSGGGIDTQYF
abundance: -
d_gene: -
j_gene: TRBJ2-3
v_gene: TRBV10-2

CDR3nt: TGCGCCAGCAGCCTCACCGCATCAGGGGACACTGAAGCTTTCTTT
CDR3aa: CASSLTASGDTEAFF
abundance: -
d_gene: -
j_gene: TRBJ1-1
v_gene: TRBV4-3

CDR3nt: TGTGCCAGCAGTACAGGGTTCGGCAATCAGCCCCAGCATTTT
CDR3aa: CASSTGFGNQPQHF
abundance: -
d_gene: -
j_gene: TRBJ1-5
v_gene: TRBV6-1

CDR3nt: TGTGCCACTACAGGGGATAGCAATCAGCCCCAGCATTTT
CDR3aa: CATTGDSNQPQHF
abundance: -
d_gene: TRBD1
j_gene: TRBJ1-5
v_gene: TRBV10-3

CDR3nt: TGCGCCAGCGTGGACAGGGAACCCTACGAGCAGTACTTC
CDR3aa: CASVDREPYEQYF
abundance: -
d_gene: TRBD1
j_gene: TRBJ2-7
v_gene: TRBV10-2

CDR3nt: TGTGCCAGCAGCCAGCCCGGGGAGGGAAACTACGAGCAGTACTTC
CDR3aa: CASSQPGEGNYEQYF
abundance: -
d_gene: TRBD2
j_gene: TRBJ2-7
v_gene: TRBV4-2

CDR3nt: TGTGCCAGCAGCGCAGACAGGGGGGGTTATGGCTACACCTTC
CDR3aa: CASSADRGGYGYTF
abundance: -
d_gene: TRBD1
j_gene: TRBJ1-2
v_gene: TRBV7-2

CDR3nt: TGTGCCAGCAGTCCGCTACAGGGGAGCCTTGAAGCTTTCTTT
CDR3aa: CASSPLQGSLEAFF
abundance: -
d_gene: TRBD1
j_gene: TRBJ1-1
v_gene: TRBV28

CDR3nt: TGTGCCAGCGGCCCCGGGGGGCTCATCGAGCAGTACTTC
CDR3aa: CASGPGGLIEQYF
abundance: -
d_gene: -
j_gene: TRBJ2-7
v_gene: TRBV7-3

CDR3nt: TGTGCCAGTAGGGGACAGGAGAACGAAAAACTGTTTTTT
CDR3aa: CASRGQENEKLFF
abundance: few
d_gene: TRBD1
j_gene: TRBJ1-4
v_gene: TRBV5-6

CDR3nt: TGTGCCAGCTCACCAGACAGGAGATCTGGAAACACCATATATTTT
CDR3aa: CASSPDRRSGNTIYF
abundance: -
d_gene: -
j_gene: TRBJ1-3
v_gene: TRBV18

CDR3nt: TGTGCCAGCAGTTATGGCGGGGCTCTGAGGGCCAACGTCCTGACTTTC
CDR3aa: CASSYGGALRANVLTF
abundance: once
d_gene: -
j_gene: TRBJ2-6
v_gene: TRBV6-6

CDR3nt: TGTGCCAGCAGTTTGGCACGGGAAAGGTACCACTTT
CDR3aa: CASSLARERYHF
abundance: once
d_gene: -
j_gene: TRBJ1-6
v_gene: TRBV27

CDR3nt: TGTGCCAGCAAAAGGGACAGAGAGAACACTGAAGCTTTCTTT
CDR3aa: CASKRDRENTEAFF
abundance: -
d_gene: TRBD1
j_gene: TRBJ1-1
v_gene: TRBV6-6

CDR3nt: TGTGCCAGCAGTGAAGGCTATAGGACAGGAAAAAGCGAGCAGTACTTC
CDR3aa: CASSEGYRTGKSEQYF
abundance: -
d_gene: TRBD1
j_gene: TRBJ2-7
v_gene: TRBV6-1

CDR3nt: TGTGCCAGCAGCTTGAGGACAGGGACGGGGAATGAGCAGTTCTTC
CDR3aa: CASSLRTGTGNEQFF
abundance: -
d_gene: TRBD1
j_gene: TRBJ2-1
v_gene: TRBV5-6

CDR3nt: TGTGCCAGCAGGCCGGGGGGGCCTAGCACAGATACGCAGTATTTT
CDR3aa: CASRPGGPSTDTQYF
abundance: -
d_gene: TRBD2
j_gene: TRBJ2-3
v_gene: TRBV28

CDR3nt: TGTGCCAGCAGCGTTAGCGGGGGGGCCCAAAATGAGCAGTTCTTC
CDR3aa: CASSVSGGAQNEQFF
abundance: -
d_gene: TRBD2
j_gene: TRBJ2-1
v_gene: TRBV9

CDR3nt: TGCGCCAGCAGCTTGGGGGATCGAACAGGGGGCTACGAGCAGTACTTC
CDR3aa: CASSLGDRTGGYEQYF
abundance: -
d_gene: TRBD1
j_gene: TRBJ2-7
v_gene: TRBV5-1

CDR3nt: TGTGCCAGCAGCTTGGCCGGAGAGTACGAGCAGTACTTC
CDR3aa: CASSLAGEYEQYF
abundance: -
d_gene: -
j_gene: TRBJ2-7
v_gene: TRBV5-4

CDR3nt: TGTGCCAGCAATTCAGGGTTTTCCTATAATTCACCCCTCCACTTT
CDR3aa: CASNSGFSYNSPLHF
abundance: -
d_gene: -
j_gene: TRBJ1-6
v_gene: TRBV6-5

CDR3nt: TGTGCTACAGGGGCCGGGGGGGCGGCGAATGAGCAGTTCTTC
CDR3aa: CATGAGGAANEQFF
abundance: once
d_gene: -
j_gene: TRBJ2-1
v_gene: TRBV9

CDR3nt: TGTGCCAGTAGTATCCAGGGTTGGGAGACCCAGTACTTC
CDR3aa: CASSIQGWETQYF
abundance: -
d_gene: -
j_gene: TRBJ2-5
v_gene: TRBV19

CDR3nt: TGTGCCAGCTCCTACCTAGCGGGCACAGATACGCAGTATTTT
CDR3aa: CASSYLAGTDTQYF
abundance: -
d_gene: TRBD2
j_gene: TRBJ2-3
v_gene: TRBV18

CDR3nt: TGTGCCACCCTGCCCCCTCGTGGGGACAGGGGGCGCCGAAAAGCTTTCTTT
CDR3aa: CATLPPRGDRGRRKAFF
abundance: -
d_gene: TRBD1
j_gene: TRBJ1-1
v_gene: TRBV27

CDR3nt: TGTGCCAGCAACCATCTGCAGGGGGCCTTTAATGGCTACACCTTC
CDR3aa: CASNHLQGAFNGYTF
abundance: -
d_gene: TRBD1
j_gene: TRBJ1-2
v_gene: TRBV7-9

CDR3nt: TGTGCCAGCAGTCTGGGACAGGGGGCGGAAAAACTGTTTTTT
CDR3aa: CASSLGQGAEKLFF
abundance: -
d_gene: TRBD1
j_gene: TRBJ1-4
v_gene: TRBV28

CDR3nt: TGTGCCAGCAGCCGAGGTAGCGGGGCAAGTTCCTACAATGAGCAGTTCTTC
CDR3aa: CASSRGSGASSYNEQFF
abundance: -
d_gene: TRBD2
j_gene: TRBJ2-1
v_gene: TRBV9

CDR3nt: TGTGCCAGTAGTCAAACAGGGGTGGGAGATACGCAGTATTTT
CDR3aa: CASSQTGVGDTQYF
abundance: -
d_gene: TRBD1
j_gene: TRBJ2-3
v_gene: TRBV19

CDR3nt: TGTGCCAGCAGTTACTCGGGACAGGGGAATGAAAAACTGTTTTTT
CDR3aa: CASSYSGQGNEKLFF
abundance: -
d_gene: TRBD1
j_gene: TRBJ1-4
v_gene: TRBV6-6

CDR3nt: TGTGCCGCAGCTATAGGACAGACAAAATACAATGAGCAGTTCTTC
CDR3aa: CAAAIGQTKYNEQFF
abundance: -
d_gene: -
j_gene: TRBJ2-1
v_gene: TRBV2